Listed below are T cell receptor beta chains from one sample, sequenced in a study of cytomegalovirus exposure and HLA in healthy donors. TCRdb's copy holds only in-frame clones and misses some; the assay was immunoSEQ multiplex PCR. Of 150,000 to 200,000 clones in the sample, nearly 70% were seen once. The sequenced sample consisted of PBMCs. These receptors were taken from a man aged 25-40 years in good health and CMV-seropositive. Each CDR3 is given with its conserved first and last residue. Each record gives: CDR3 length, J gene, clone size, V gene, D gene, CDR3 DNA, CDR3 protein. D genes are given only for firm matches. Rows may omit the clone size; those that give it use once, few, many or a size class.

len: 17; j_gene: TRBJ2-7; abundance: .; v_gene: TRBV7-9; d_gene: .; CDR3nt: TGTGCCAGCAGCCCTCCTCCATGGCAGGGAAAAGGCTACGAGCAGTACTTC; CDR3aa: CASSPPPWQGKGYEQYF
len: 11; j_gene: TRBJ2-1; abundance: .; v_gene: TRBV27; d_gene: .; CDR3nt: TGTGCCAGCAGTGATACAACCGAGCAGTTCTTC; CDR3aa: CASSDTTEQFF
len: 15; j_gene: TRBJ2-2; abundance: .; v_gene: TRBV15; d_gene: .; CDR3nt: TGTGCCACCAGCAGAGATAGGGTAGCGGTCGGGGAGCTGTTTTTT; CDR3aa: CATSRDRVAVGELFF
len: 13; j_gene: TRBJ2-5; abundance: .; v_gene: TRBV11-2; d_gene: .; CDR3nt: TGTGCCAGCAGCTACCGGCCAGGAGAGACCCAGTACTTC; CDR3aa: CASSYRPGETQYF
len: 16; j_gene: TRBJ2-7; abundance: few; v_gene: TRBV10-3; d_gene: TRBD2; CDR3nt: TGTGCCATCAGTGAGCCTACTAGCGGGAGCTCCTACGAGCAGTACTTC; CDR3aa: CAISEPTSGSSYEQYF
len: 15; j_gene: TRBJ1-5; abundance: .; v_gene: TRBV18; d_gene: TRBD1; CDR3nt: TGTGCCAGCCCCCTGGAGGGACAGGGGTGTCAGCCCCAGCATTTT; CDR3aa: CASPLEGQGCQPQHF
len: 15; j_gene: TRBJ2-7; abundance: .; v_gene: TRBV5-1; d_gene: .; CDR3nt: TGCGCCAGCAGCTTGGTGGCCGGAGCCTCCTACGAGCAGTACTTC; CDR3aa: CASSLVAGASYEQYF
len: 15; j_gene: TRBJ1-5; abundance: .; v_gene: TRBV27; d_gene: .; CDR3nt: TGTGCCAGCAGTTTTGACAGGTCTTCTCACCGACCCCAGCATTTT; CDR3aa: CASSFDRSSHRPQHF
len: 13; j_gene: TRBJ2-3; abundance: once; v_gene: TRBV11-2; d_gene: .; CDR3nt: TGTGCCAGCAGCTGGCCAGGGGCAGATACGCAGTATTTT; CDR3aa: CASSWPGADTQYF
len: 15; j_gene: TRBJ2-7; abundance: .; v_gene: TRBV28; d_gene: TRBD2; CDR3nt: TGTGCCAGCAGCGCCCCCCGGGGGGGGGTCTACGAGCAGTACTTC; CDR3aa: CASSAPRGGVYEQYF
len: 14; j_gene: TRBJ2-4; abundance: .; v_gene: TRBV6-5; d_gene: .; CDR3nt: TGTGCCAGCACCATAACACCTGCCAAAAACATTCAGTACTTC; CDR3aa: CASTITPAKNIQYF
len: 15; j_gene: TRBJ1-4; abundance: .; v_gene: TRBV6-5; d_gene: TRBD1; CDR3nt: TGTGCCAGCAGACCCGCGGACAGGGGCAATGAAAAACTGTTTTTT; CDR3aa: CASRPADRGNEKLFF
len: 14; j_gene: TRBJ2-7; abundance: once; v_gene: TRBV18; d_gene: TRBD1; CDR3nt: TGTGCCAGCTCAATCCGGGACAGGGGCCCCGAGCAGTACTTC; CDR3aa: CASSIRDRGPEQYF
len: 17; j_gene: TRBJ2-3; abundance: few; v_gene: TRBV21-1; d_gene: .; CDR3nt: TGTGCCAGCAGCAAAGTTTTCGGCGGGAGGGGGACAGATACGCAGTATTTT; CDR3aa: CASSKVFGGRGTDTQYF
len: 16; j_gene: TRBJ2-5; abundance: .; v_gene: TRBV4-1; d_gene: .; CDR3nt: TGCGCCAGCAGCCAAGAGCCCCGACAAATCCAAGAGACCCAGTACTTC; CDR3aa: CASSQEPRQIQETQYF
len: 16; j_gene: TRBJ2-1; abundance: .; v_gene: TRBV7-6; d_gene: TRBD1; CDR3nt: TGTGCCAGCAGCTTAGGACAGGGTAGAACTTACAATGAGCAGTTCTTC; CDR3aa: CASSLGQGRTYNEQFF
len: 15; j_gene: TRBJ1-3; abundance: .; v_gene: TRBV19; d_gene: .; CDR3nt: TGTGCCAGTAGTACGGGACTGAACTCTGGAAACACCATATATTTT; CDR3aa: CASSTGLNSGNTIYF
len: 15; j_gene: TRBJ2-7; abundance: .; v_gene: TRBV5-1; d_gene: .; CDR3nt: TGCGCCAGCAGCTTGGGGGCGGGCAGCTCCTACGAGCAGTACTTC; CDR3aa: CASSLGAGSSYEQYF
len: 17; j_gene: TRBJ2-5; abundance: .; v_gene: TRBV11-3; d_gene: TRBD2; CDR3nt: TGTGCCAGCAGCTTGAAGGAGCGGGAGGGCCGCCAAGAGACCCAGTACTTC; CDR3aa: CASSLKEREGRQETQYF
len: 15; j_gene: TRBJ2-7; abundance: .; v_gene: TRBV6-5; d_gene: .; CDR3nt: TGTGCCAGCAGTTACCTGGGGCAGGGCCCCTACGAGCAGTACTTC; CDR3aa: CASSYLGQGPYEQYF
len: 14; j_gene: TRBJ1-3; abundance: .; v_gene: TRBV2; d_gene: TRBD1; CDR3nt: TGTGCCAGCAGACAACAGGGGGCTGGAAACACCATATATTTT; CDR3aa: CASRQQGAGNTIYF
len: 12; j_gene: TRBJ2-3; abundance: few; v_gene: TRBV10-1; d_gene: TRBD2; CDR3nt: TGCGCCAGCAGTGGGCCGGCGGGAGCTCTGGATTTT; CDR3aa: CASSGPAGALDF
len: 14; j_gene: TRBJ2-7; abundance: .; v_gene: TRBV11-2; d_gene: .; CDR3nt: TGTGCCAGCAGCCTTACAGAGAATTCCTACGAGCAGTACTTC; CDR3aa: CASSLTENSYEQYF
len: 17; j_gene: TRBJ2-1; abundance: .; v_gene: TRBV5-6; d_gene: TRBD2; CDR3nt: TGTGCCAGCAGCTTGGGGGTGGGCGGGAGTGGCCTCAATGAGCAGTTCTTC; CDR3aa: CASSLGVGGSGLNEQFF
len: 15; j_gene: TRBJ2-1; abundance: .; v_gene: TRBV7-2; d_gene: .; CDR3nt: TGTGCCAGCAGCTTAGGTTACATCTCCTACAATGAGCAGTTCTTC; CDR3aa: CASSLGYISYNEQFF
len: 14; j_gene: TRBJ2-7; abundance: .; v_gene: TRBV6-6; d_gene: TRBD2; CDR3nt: TGTGCCAGCGGATTAGGGACTAGCGGCTCCGAGCAGTACTTC; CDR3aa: CASGLGTSGSEQYF
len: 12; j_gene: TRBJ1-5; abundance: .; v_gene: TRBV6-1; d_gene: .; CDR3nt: TGTGCCAGCAGGGGCTCTAATCAGCCCCAGCATTTT; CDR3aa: CASRGSNQPQHF
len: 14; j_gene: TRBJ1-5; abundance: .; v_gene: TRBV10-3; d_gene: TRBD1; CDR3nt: TGTGCCACCGAACAGGGGTATAGCAATCAGCCCCAGCATTTT; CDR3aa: CATEQGYSNQPQHF
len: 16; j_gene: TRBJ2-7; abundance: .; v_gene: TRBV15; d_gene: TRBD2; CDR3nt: TGTGCCACCAGCAGAGATTTAAAGCGGGAGTTCTACGAGCAGTACTTC; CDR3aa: CATSRDLKREFYEQYF
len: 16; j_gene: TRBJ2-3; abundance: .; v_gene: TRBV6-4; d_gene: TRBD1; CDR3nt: TGTGCCAGCAGTGACTCAAGACAGGGGGCAACAGATACGCAGTATTTT; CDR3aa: CASSDSRQGATDTQYF
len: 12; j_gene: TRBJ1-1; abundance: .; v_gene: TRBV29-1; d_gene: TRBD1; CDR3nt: TGCAGCGCCGGACAGGGGACGGGTGAAGCTTTCTTT; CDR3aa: CSAGQGTGEAFF
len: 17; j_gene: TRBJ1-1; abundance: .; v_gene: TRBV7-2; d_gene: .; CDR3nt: TGTGCCAGCAGCTTAGAATCGGCATCCGGGTGGAACACTGAAGCTTTCTTT; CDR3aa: CASSLESASGWNTEAFF
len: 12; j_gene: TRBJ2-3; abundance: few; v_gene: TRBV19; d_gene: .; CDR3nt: TGTGCCAGTAGTATGGAGAGGAGTACGCAGTATTTT; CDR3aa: CASSMERSTQYF
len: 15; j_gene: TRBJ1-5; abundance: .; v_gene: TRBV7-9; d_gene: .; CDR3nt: TGTGCCAGCAGTGGTGGTCAGGGAGGTTCTCAGCCCCAGCATTTT; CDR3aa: CASSGGQGGSQPQHF
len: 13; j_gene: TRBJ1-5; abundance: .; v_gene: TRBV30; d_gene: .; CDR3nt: TGTGCCTGGAGTGATAATAGCAATCAGCCCCAGCATTTT; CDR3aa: CAWSDNSNQPQHF
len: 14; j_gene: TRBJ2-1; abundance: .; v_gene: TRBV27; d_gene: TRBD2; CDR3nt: TGTGCCAGCACGCTAGCGGGAGGTGGACGGGAGCAGTTCTTC; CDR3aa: CASTLAGGGREQFF
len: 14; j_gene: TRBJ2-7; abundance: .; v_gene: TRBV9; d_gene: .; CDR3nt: TGTGCCAGCAGCAGGAGCGCCTTCACCTACGAGCAGTACTTC; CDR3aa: CASSRSAFTYEQYF
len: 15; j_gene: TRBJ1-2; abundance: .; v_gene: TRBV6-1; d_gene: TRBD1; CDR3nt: TGTGCCAGCAGTGTTGGGACAGGGTCTAACTATGGCTACACCTTC; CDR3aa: CASSVGTGSNYGYTF
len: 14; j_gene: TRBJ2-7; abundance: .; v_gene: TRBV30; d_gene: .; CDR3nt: TGTGCCTGGAGTTCATTGACCGTCGGGTACGAGCAGTACTTC; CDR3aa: CAWSSLTVGYEQYF
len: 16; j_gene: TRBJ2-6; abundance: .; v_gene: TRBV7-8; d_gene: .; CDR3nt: TGTGCCAGCAGCTTCCAGGCCCGCTCGGGGGCCAACGTCCTGACTTTC; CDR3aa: CASSFQARSGANVLTF
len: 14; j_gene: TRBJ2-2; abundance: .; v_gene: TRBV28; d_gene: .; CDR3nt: TGTGCCAGCAGTGAGCCCCAGGACACCGGGGAGCTGTTTTTT; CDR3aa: CASSEPQDTGELFF
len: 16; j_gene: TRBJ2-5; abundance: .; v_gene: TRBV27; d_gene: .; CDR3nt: TGTGCCAGCAGTTTTCAGGGGGGACTTTCAATAACCGGGCAGTACTTC; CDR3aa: CASSFQGGLSITGQYF
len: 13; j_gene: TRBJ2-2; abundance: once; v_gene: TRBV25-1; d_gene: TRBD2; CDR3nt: TGTGCCAGCAGTGGGACTAGTCCCGGGGAGCTGTTTTTT; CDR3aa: CASSGTSPGELFF
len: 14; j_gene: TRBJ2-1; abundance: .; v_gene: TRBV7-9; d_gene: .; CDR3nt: TGTGCCAGCAGCCCTGAGCGTGACTTACCTGAGCAGTTCTTC; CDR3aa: CASSPERDLPEQFF
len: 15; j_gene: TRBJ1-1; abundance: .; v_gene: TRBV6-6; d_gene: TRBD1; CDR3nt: TGTGCCAGCAGCAAGACAGGGGTCTCGGGCACTGAAGCTTTCTTT; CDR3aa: CASSKTGVSGTEAFF
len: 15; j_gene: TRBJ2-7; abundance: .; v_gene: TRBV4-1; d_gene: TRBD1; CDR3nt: TGCGCCAGCAGCCAAGACGGGACAGGGATCTTCGAGCAGTACTTC; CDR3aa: CASSQDGTGIFEQYF